This T cell receptor (beta chain) was documented in a study of PD-L1 blockade in urothelial cancer. Some clones are missing from TCRdb's copy, which holds only in-frame ones; the method was immunoSEQ multiplex PCR. In the table there are tens of thousands of clones, about 90% of which are singletons. The trim removed 7 bases at V and 4 bases at J, leaving 7 bases unmatched. The CDR3 sequence is 16 residues long. Per germline, CDR1 SNHLY and CDR2 FYNNEI. This clone showed up just a few times. Sequencing used PBMCs, obtained around atezolizumab (anti-PD-L1) treatment. The receptor comes from a woman aged 70-85 years with urothelial cancer. The chain links TRBV2 to TRBJ2-1, with TRBD2 identical over 13 bases. The CDR3 here is CASTLGGLAGYNEQFF. The CDR3 nucleotides read TGTGCCAGCACCCTAGGGGGACTAGCGGGGTACAATGAGCAGTTCTTC.